Listed below are T cell receptor beta chains from one sample, sequenced in a study of T cell responses to AZD1222 COVID-19 vaccine. Sequencing was performed with immunoSEQ multiplex PCR; in TCRdb, only in-frame clones are kept and a portion is missing. The table shows about 110,000 clones, with about nine tenths occurring only once. Sample: peripheral blood, taken on day 0 of AZD1222 vaccination. The receptor set was obtained from an adult in good health. CDR3s include the opening cysteine and the closing phenylalanine or tryptophan. A D gene is named only where the DNA matches it firmly. Size is stated for part of the rows, as once, few or many counts, or as a class when the clone is expanded.

clone_size j_call v_call d_call cdr3_aa cdr3_nt
. TRBJ1-2 TRBV5-6 TRBD1 CASSLGQGDGYTF TGTGCCAGCAGCTTGGGTCAGGGGGACGGCTACACCTTC
. TRBJ2-5 TRBV5-1 . CASSLAKETQYF TGCGCCAGCAGCTTGGCTAAAGAGACCCAGTACTTC
. TRBJ2-1 TRBV10-1 TRBD2 CASSGGSGRTYNEQFF TGCGCCAGCAGTGGGGGGAGCGGGAGGACGTACAATGAGCAGTTCTTC
. TRBJ1-6 TRBV28 TRBD1 CASRSRDRSGSPLHF TGTGCCAGCAGATCCCGGGACAGGTCTGGGTCACCCCTCCACTTT
. TRBJ1-3 TRBV5-5 . CASSLGPGASGNTIYF TGTGCCAGCAGCTTGGGGCCGGGCGCTTCTGGAAACACCATATATTTT
. TRBJ1-2 TRBV11-1 . CASSPSWGVYYGYTF TGTGCCAGCAGCCCCAGTTGGGGGGTCTACTATGGCTACACCTTC
. TRBJ2-7 TRBV7-6 . CASSSPFGYVGEQYF TGTGCCAGCAGCTCGCCGTTTGGGTACGTCGGCGAGCAGTACTTC
many TRBJ2-1 TRBV10-2 TRBD1 CASSDQTGTGRNEQFF TGCGCCAGCAGTGACCAGACTGGGACAGGGAGGAATGAGCAGTTCTTC
. TRBJ2-4 TRBV2 . CASSEPTGMGKNIQYF TGTGCCAGCAGTGAACCTACAGGGATGGGCAAAAACATTCAGTACTTC
. TRBJ1-2 TRBV29-1 . CSVERGAGPSNYGYTF TGCAGCGTTGAACGGGGGGCAGGCCCTTCTAACTATGGCTACACCTTC
. TRBJ2-7 TRBV6-5 . CASTGTAGGYEQYF TGTGCCAGCACGGGGACAGCCGGGGGCTACGAGCAGTACTTC
. TRBJ2-1 TRBV11-1 TRBD1 CASSFDRAGNEQFF TGTGCCAGCAGCTTCGACAGGGCGGGTAATGAGCAGTTCTTC
. TRBJ1-1 TRBV2 . CASSERGVGTEAFF TGTGCCAGCAGTGAAAGGGGCGTGGGTACTGAAGCTTTCTTT
. TRBJ2-6 TRBV28 . CASSSVLGGANVLTF TGTGCCAGCAGTTCTGTACTGGGTGGGGCCAACGTCCTGACTTTC
. TRBJ1-2 TRBV4-1 . CASSHGQMSGYTF TGCGCCAGCAGCCACGGACAGATGAGCGGCTACACCTTC
few TRBJ2-7 TRBV6-5 . CASSYSRAEGREQYF TGTGCCAGCAGTTACTCTAGGGCAGAGGGCCGGGAGCAGTACTTC
. TRBJ2-1 TRBV5-5 TRBD2 CAGSGSWINEQFF TGTGCAGGCAGCGGGAGTTGGATCAATGAGCAGTTCTTC
. TRBJ2-1 TRBV10-3 TRBD2 CAISQRGGLDGYNEQFF TGTGCCATCAGCCAGAGAGGGGGACTAGACGGCTACAATGAGCAGTTCTTC
. TRBJ2-1 TRBV4-1 . CASSQTAFTYNEQFF TGCGCCAGCAGCCAAACGGCGTTTACCTACAATGAGCAGTTCTTC
. TRBJ2-7 TRBV3-1/TRBV3-2 . CASSHAATGSYEQYF TGTGCCAGCAGCCACGCGGCTACCGGGTCCTACGAGCAGTACTTC
. TRBJ1-2 TRBV12-3/TRBV12-4 . CASSSGQSYGYTF TGTGCCAGCAGTTCAGGACAGAGCTATGGCTACACCTTC
. TRBJ2-5 TRBV6-2/TRBV6-3 . CASSYASRGETQYF TGTGCCAGCAGTTACGCCTCAAGAGGGGAGACCCAGTACTTC
. TRBJ2-6 TRBV30 . CAWAVSGANVLTF TGTGCCTGGGCGGTCTCTGGGGCCAACGTCCTGACTTTC
few TRBJ2-2 TRBV7-2 TRBD2 CASSLSWREGRELFF TGTGCCAGCAGCTTATCTTGGCGGGAGGGTAGGGAGCTGTTTTTT
once TRBJ2-5 TRBV5-1 . CASSPGSQETQYF TGCGCCAGCAGCCCAGGATCCCAAGAGACCCAGTACTTC